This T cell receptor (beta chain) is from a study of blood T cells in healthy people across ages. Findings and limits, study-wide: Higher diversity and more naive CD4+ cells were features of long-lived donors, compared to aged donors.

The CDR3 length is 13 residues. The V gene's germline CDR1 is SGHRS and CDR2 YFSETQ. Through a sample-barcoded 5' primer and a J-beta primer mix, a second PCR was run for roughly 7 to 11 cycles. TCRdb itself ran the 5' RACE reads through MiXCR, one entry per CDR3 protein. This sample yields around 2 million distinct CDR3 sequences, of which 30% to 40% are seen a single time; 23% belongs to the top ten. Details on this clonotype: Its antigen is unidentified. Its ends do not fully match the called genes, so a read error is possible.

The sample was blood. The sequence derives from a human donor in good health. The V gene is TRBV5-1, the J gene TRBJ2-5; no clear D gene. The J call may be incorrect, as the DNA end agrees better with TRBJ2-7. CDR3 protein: CAGSSGGGYEQYF. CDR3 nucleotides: TGCGCCGGCAGCTCCGGTGGCGGCTACGAGCAGTACTTC.